This record covers a single T cell receptor beta chain. Vbeta (60) and Jbeta (13) primers were used in the PCR. Libraries were prepared by immunoSEQ multiplex PCR; TCRdb keeps only in-frame clonotypes and omits some of them. This sample yields 150,000 to 200,000 clones, of which 75% to 85% are seen a single time; less than 2% belongs to the top ten. The sample belongs to a study of cytomegalovirus exposure and HLA in healthy donors. From germline, CDR1 is MNHEY and CDR2 SVGAGI. V shed 2 bases and J shed 0 bases, with 8 bases lying between them. This CDR3 contains 15 residues. Sample: PBMCs. The V and J genes are TRBV6-5 and TRBJ2-1; no clear D. The source of this sequence is a woman under 30 in good health and CMV-seronegative. The chain's CDR3 is CASSYKYSSYNEQFF. The CDR3, as DNA: TGTGCCAGCAGTTACAAATACAGCTCCTACAATGAGCAGTTCTTC.